Listed below are T cell receptor beta chains from one sample, sequenced in a study of T cells expressing NK-cell markers. For each CDR3 protein, TCRdb gives one entry from its re-call of the 5' RACE reads, without DNA. Its table records some 460,000 distinct CDR3 sequences. The sequencing sample was made of blood T cells: a sorted CD56 or NKG2C T cell subset, CD4+ or CD8+ T cells, or bulk PBMC T cells (not recorded which). The receptor source for this set is a woman aged 45-59 years in good health. CDR3s include the opening cysteine and the closing phenylalanine or tryptophan.

J gene,CDR3 length,V gene,CDR3 protein
TRBJ1-1,16,TRBV3-1,CASSQAYSSADTEAFF
TRBJ2-1,18,TRBV5-1,CASSFLGVSGTSGNEQFF
TRBJ2-3,14,TRBV3-1,CASSQANLVDTQYF
TRBJ2-2,15,TRBV7-2,CASSSRRANTGELFF
TRBJ2-7,13,TRBV11-2,CASSLAALYEQYF
TRBJ2-3,16,TRBV28,CASSHLAGGRTDTQYF
TRBJ2-1,17,TRBV29-1,CSVGLAGGPERENEQFF
TRBJ2-5,16,TRBV6-2/TRBV6-3,CASSYSGLPERETQYF
TRBJ2-7,13,TRBV6-6,CASSYSSNNEQYF
TRBJ1-2,14,TRBV5-4,CASSLGYQGYGYTF
TRBJ2-6,15,TRBV12-3/TRBV12-4,CASREDRAGANVLTF
TRBJ2-3,18,TRBV10-2,CASSESIGGTFSTDTQYF
TRBJ2-3,15,TRBV7-9,CASSDRDKNTDTQYF
TRBJ2-1,16,TRBV7-2,CASSFSLAGGSNEQFF